Following are 12 T cell receptor beta chains from one sample sequenced in a study of radiotherapy plus CTLA-4 blockade in lung cancer. Clones were sequenced by immunoSEQ multiplex PCR, and TCRdb holds only the in-frame ones, with some missing. This table has 75,000 or so clones, 78% appearing once. This specimen consisted of peripheral blood, obtained from a patient treated with radiotherapy plus ipilimumab. Receptors were obtained from a human donor with non-small cell lung cancer who had a complete response to radiotherapy plus ipilimumab.

V gene TRBV29-1 combines with J gene TRBJ2-1; 8 bases line up with TRBD2. The CDR3 spans 15 residues. Per the germline V gene, CDR1 is SQVTM and CDR2 is ANQGSEA. With V trimmed by 3 bases and J by 6 bases, 10 bases remained unmatched. The CDR3 DNA reads as TGCAGCGTTGAGAAGCCAGCGGGAGTCGTCAATGAGCAGTTCTTC. It specifies CSVEKPAGVVNEQFF.

To note about this clone: One end of the junction does not line up with germline, which may come from a read error. V and J are TRBV7-7 and TRBJ2-1, with TRBD2 matching over 7 bases. Germline V gene data show CDR1 as SSHAT and CDR2 as FNYEAQ (reference sequence). The CDR3 runs 16 residues. CDR3 loop: CASSLGWGGTSAEQFF. In DNA, the CDR3 is TGTGCTAGCAGCTTAGGATGGGGAGGGACTTCCGCTGAGCAGTTCTTC.

The V and J genes are TRBV5-6 and TRBJ2-5; no clear D gene. V lost 4 bases and J lost 1, with 5 bases in between. The CDR3 sequence is 12 residues long. Germline V gives CDR1 SGHDT, CDR2 YYEEEE. CDR3 residues: CASSPSQETQYF. Written as DNA, the CDR3 is TGTGCCAGCAGCCCAAGCCAAGAGACCCAGTACTTC.

The rearrangement links TRBV18 to TRBJ1-2; D is possibly TRBD1 (6 bases). Germline V gene lookup returns CDR1 KGHSH and CDR2 LQKENI. CDR3 length equals 15 residues. The V end lost 6 bases, the J end lost 7 bases, and 21 bases lay between the germline ends. This chain's CDR3 is CASSQGGGPSSGYTF. CDR3 DNA sequence: TGTGCCAGCTCGCAAGGGGGGGGGCCCTCGAGTGGCTACACCTTC.

This rearrangement joins TRBV5-1 to TRBJ1-2; D is possibly TRBD1 (5 bases). V lost 0 bases and J 2 bases, leaving 11 bases between the germline ends. The germline V gene has CDR1 SGHRS and CDR2 YFSETQ. The CDR3 runs 15 residues. For the CDR3, the DNA is TGCGCCAGCAGCTTGGATGGGGGAACGAACTATGGCTACACCTTC. It is translated as CASSLDGGTNYGYTF. Full variable domain (rest looked up from reference TRBV5-1 and TRBJ1-2): KAGVTQTPRYLIKTRGQQVTLSCSPISGHRSVSWYQQTPGQGLQFLFEYFSETQRNKGNFPGRFSGRQFSNSRSEMNVSTLELGDSALYLCASSLDGGTNYGYTFGSGTRLTVV.

This clone came up a few times. The chain employs TRBV4-2 and TRBJ1-2; 11 bases are shared with TRBD1. Germline-derived CDR1 and CDR2 are LGHNA and YNFKEQ. There are 14 residues in the CDR3. V shed 1 base and J 8 bases; nucleotides not matched to a gene: 3. The chain's CDR3 is CASSQGTGGEGYTF. CDR3 in DNA: TGTGCCAGCAGCCAAGGGACAGGGGGCGAAGGCTACACCTTC.

Only a few counts were recorded for this clone. The chain joins TRBV6-5 to TRBJ1-1, with TRBD1 as a possible D gene (5 bases). Trimming removed 5 bases from V and 5 bases from J, with 15 bases in between. Germline CDR1 is MNHEY and CDR2 is SVGAGI. The CDR3 has 14 residues. The CDR3 region is CASSPGGGSTEAFF. In DNA, the CDR3 is TGTGCCAGCAGTCCCGGTGGGGGGAGTACTGAAGCTTTCTTT.

This chain joins TRBV9 and TRBJ2-2, with D maybe TRBD2 (5 bases). Trimming removed 4 bases from V and 5 bases from J, with 15 bases in between. This CDR3 has 15 amino acids. From germline, CDR1 is SGDLS and CDR2 YYNGEE. CDR3 nucleotides: TGTGCCAGCAGCCTCGGACTCTCGCGGACCGGGGAGCTGTTTTTT. Its translation: CASSLGLSRTGELFF.

The chain is built from TRBV4-1 and TRBJ1-2; possible D gene TRBD1, 6 bases. V was clipped by 6 bases and J by 4 bases, with 12 bases between them. CDR3 length equals 13 residues. Germline loops: CDR1 MGHRA, CDR2 YSYEKL. The CDR3 nucleotides are TGCGCCAGCAGGGGGGCGTCGTCCTATGGCTACACCTTC. Translated, it gives CASRGASSYGYTF.

This sequence joins TRBV18 and TRBJ1-2, with 7 bases identical to TRBD1. The germline gives CDR1 KGHSH, CDR2 LQKENI. V dropped 2 bases and J dropped 5; count of bases not matched to a gene: 8. The CDR3 sequence is 15 residues long. CDR3 sequence reads: CASSPGSSGQYGYTF. In nucleotides, the CDR3 is TGTGCCAGCTCACCAGGGTCGTCGGGACAGTATGGCTACACCTTC.

The chain is built from TRBV11-3 and TRBJ1-4; D is unclear. The V end lost 5 bases, the J end lost 4 bases, and 14 bases lay between the germline ends. This CDR3 has 15 amino acids. Germline values: CDR1 SGHNT, CDR2 YENEEA. The CDR3 sequence is CASSPGGRFNEKLFF. CDR3 DNA sequence: TGTGCCAGCAGCCCCGGAGGGAGATTTAATGAAAAACTGTTTTTT.

The V call is TRBV5-1, the J call TRBJ1-3; the D is unclear. V lost 5 bases and J lost 4, with 19 bases in between. Germline assignment: CDR1 SGHRS and CDR2 YFSETQ. The CDR3 is 16 residues long. CDR3 in DNA: TGCGCCAGCAGGGTTGACATCTACCGATCCGGAAACACCATATATTTT. This encodes CASRVDIYRSGNTIYF.